Listed here are 11 T cell receptor beta chains from one sample, sequenced in a study of tumor and adjacent non-tumor tissue in lung cancer. The library came from three nested PCR rounds adapted from ARM-PCR protocols. TCRdb itself ran the multiplex PCR reads through MiXCR, one entry per CDR3 protein. Among 100,000 or so distinct CDR3 sequences listed, approximately 65% were seen once. No cell sorting was done before RNA was extracted from the tissue. This non-tumor lung sample came from over 3 cm beyond the tumor edge. Sequenced sample: distant non-tumor lung tissue. The receptors were sampled from a man aged 25-40 years with non-small cell lung cancer.

This clonotype was found many times. J is TRBJ2-7 and V is TRBV20-1; 10 bases match TRBD1. V lost 4 bases, J lost 4 bases, and 10 bases stayed unmatched. Germline CDR1 DFQATT, CDR2 SNEGSKA (reference sequence). The CDR3 spans 15 residues. In DNA, the CDR3 is TGCAGTGCTAAGTCCACCGGGACAGGGGTGTACGAGCAGTACTTC. Protein product: CSAKSTGTGVYEQYF.

This clonotype was seen a handful of times. One junction end disagrees with the germline gene, perhaps due to a read error. This sequence joins TRBV11-2 and TRBJ2-5, with TRBD1 as a possible D gene (5 bases). The V gene's germline CDR1 is SGHAT and CDR2 FQNNGV. This CDR3 is 14 amino acids long. The CDR3 spells CASSLGRAYETQYF. CDR3 in DNA: TGTGCCAGTAGCTTGGGCAGGGCGTACGAGACCCAGTACTTC.

This clonotype was seen many times. The V call is TRBV5-4, the J call TRBJ2-2; TRBD1 might be the D (6 bases). CDR3 length equals 15 residues. Trimming pared 4 bases from V and 4 bases from J, leaving 14 bases between. From germline, CDR1 is SGHNT and CDR2 YYREEE (reference sequence). CDR3 region: CASSPQGAGTGELFF. The CDR3, as DNA: TGTGCCAGCAGCCCACAGGGAGCAGGCACCGGGGAGCTGTTTTTT.

In this sample, this clonotype turned up a few times. The chain is built from TRBV11-2 and TRBJ1-6; D unclear. Trimming cost V 0 bases and J 12 bases, with 15 bases left between them. This CDR3 is built from 15 residues. Germline CDR1 is SGHAT and CDR2 is FQNNGV. The CDR3 DNA follows: TGTGCCAGCAGCTTAGAATCGGGGTTCCGATTACCCCTCCACTTT. It encodes CASSLESGFRLPLHF.

This clonotype was detected a few times. This sequence joins TRBV7-3 and TRBJ2-3; D possibly uses TRBD1 or TRBD2 (5 bases each). Trimming shortened V by 9 bases and J by 3 bases, and 22 bases separated the two germline ends. Germline CDR1 is SGHTA and CDR2 is FQGTGA. This CDR3 spans 16 amino acids. CDR3 DNA: TGTGCCAGGAGCGTTAGGGGCCGGGGTGGAACAGATACGCAGTATTTT. Protein sequence: CARSVRGRGGTDTQYF.

This chain uses TRBV6-2 or TRBV6-3 with TRBJ2-1; D unclear. The CDR3 spans 14 residues. Germline CDR1 and CDR2: MNHEY and SVGEGT. Between the trimmed V and J ends, which lost 4 bases and 3 bases, there was a span of 10 bases. CDR3 amino acids: CASSSRRNYNEQFF. The CDR3 coding sequence is TGTGCCAGCAGTTCGCGGCGGAACTACAATGAGCAGTTCTTC.

This clonotype was seen only a few times. This sequence may be a read error, since a much larger clone differs from it by one base. The chain has TRBV5-1 and TRBJ1-5; D is unresolved. CDR1 is SGHRS and CDR2 is YFSETQ in the germline V gene. Between the trimmed V and J ends, which lost 0 bases and 7 bases, there was a span of 11 bases. There are 14 residues in the CDR3. As DNA, the CDR3 is TGCGCCAGCAGCTTGGAAGGACTAACCCAGCCCCAGCATTTT. Its protein product is CASSLEGLTQPQHF.

The chain employs TRBV5-1 and TRBJ2-1, with 8 bases matching TRBD2. There are 16 residues in the CDR3. Germline loops: CDR1 SGHRS, CDR2 YFSETQ. With V trimmed by 0 bases and J by 9 bases, 11 bases remained unmatched. The CDR3 DNA reads TGCGCCAGCAGCTTGGCGGCCGGGGGGGGGGCCCCTGAGCAGTTCTTC. This translates into CASSLAAGGGAPEQFF.

Only one count was recorded for this clonotype. At one boundary the junction diverges from the germline segment, which might be a read error. The chain is built from TRBV5-6 and TRBJ2-4; the D gene is possibly TRBD1 (6 bases). The V gene's germline CDR1 is SGHDT and CDR2 YYEEEE. The CDR3 is 13 residues long. The CDR3 region is CAISFGQQNFQYF. For the CDR3, the DNA is TGTGCCATCAGCTTCGGACAGCAAAACTTTCAGTACTTC.

This chain links TRBV12-3 or TRBV12-4 with TRBJ2-7; TRBD2 agrees at 10 bases. This CDR3 spans 15 amino acids. The CDR3 spells CVSTFRAGGRYEQYF. CDR3 sequence (DNA): TGTGTCAGTACCTTCAGAGCGGGAGGGCGCTACGAGCAGTACTTC.

The V and J genes are TRBV30 and TRBJ2-5; TRBD2 is a possible D gene (6 bases). The CDR3 consists of 14 residues. Trimming shortened V by 0 bases and J by 5 bases, and 13 bases separated the two germline ends. Germline V gene data show CDR1 as GTSNPN and CDR2 as SVGIG (reference sequence). CDR3 sequence reads: CAWSVQTEGETQYF. The CDR3 DNA is TGTGCCTGGAGTGTACAAACGGAGGGGGAGACCCAGTACTTC.